This T cell receptor beta chain appears in the sequencing data of a study of blood T cell repertoires in COVID-19. The V gene end was trimmed by 2 bases and the J gene end by 7 bases; junction bases not matched to a gene: 4. This CDR3 region has 14 residues. Germline V gene sequence: CDR1 SNHLY, CDR2 FYNNEI. As originally analysed: Quantification of nucleated cells was approximated via reference gene primer amplification. The repertoire was sequenced with immunoSEQ multiplex PCR; TCRdb's copy has only in-frame clones and lacks some. Clone size and V and J calls were adopted from that table, with D and trimming inferred from the DNA. The data show over 40,000 clones, 84% seen once.

Sequencing was done on a sample of peripheral blood. The chain recombines TRBV2 with TRBJ2-1; 8 bases fit TRBD1. This clonotype originated in a human donor in a cohort sampled during active COVID-19. In nucleotides, the CDR3 is TGTGCCAGCAGTGAACAGGGGGCTGGGAATGAGCAGTTCTTC. Amino acid sequence: CASSEQGAGNEQFF.